This T cell receptor beta chain was recorded in a study of cytomegalovirus exposure and HLA in healthy donors. This CDR3 is built from 15 residues. Trimming left V 5 bases short and J 4 bases short, with 17 bases between. CDR1 and CDR2 from the germline V gene are SGHTA and FQGTGA. The PCR made use of 60 Vbeta and 13 Jbeta primers. Clones were sequenced by immunoSEQ multiplex PCR, and TCRdb holds only the in-frame ones, with some missing. The sample carries roughly 180,000 clones, 80% to 85% recorded once. The rearrangement joins TRBV7-3 to TRBJ1-2, with D maybe TRBD1 (5 bases). Sequencing was performed on PBMCs. The clonotype comes from a woman aged 18 to 35 in good health and CMV-seropositive. The CDR3, as DNA: TGTGCCAGCAGCCTCGAAGCAGGGATTCGCTATGGCTACACCTTC. Its protein product is CASSLEAGIRYGYTF.